This TCR beta chain was identified during a study of T cells in Graves' hyperthyroidism and ophthalmopathy (dated by TCRdb to the late 2010s). Broadly, across the study: Peripheral blood samples were taken at initial diagnosis, before any treatment was given. According to the paper, TCR Vbeta CDR3 sequencing was carried out on over 130 peripheral blood samples, which came from approximately 43 ophthalmopathy, fewer than 80 hyperthyroidism and 17 progressor patients. After blood sampling, hyperthyroidism patients were treated with methimazole at a starting dose of 30 mg daily, and ophthalmopathy patients were treated with high-dose intravenous methylprednisolone. The roughly 94 discovery patients were randomly split 7:3 into training and test sets. Thyroid tissue and blood T-cell repertoires from over 5 Graves' hyperthyroidism patients were also compared in the study. Prospective prediction of ophthalmopathy was tested in an independent validation cohort consisting of some 19 hyperthyroidism patients and some 17 patients who later progressed to ophthalmopathy. TCR V-J signatures able to tell the groups apart were searched for in a discovery cohort of 95 or so patients, of whom under 45 had Graves' ophthalmopathy and 57 had stable Graves' hyperthyroidism.

CDR1 MNHNS and CDR2 SASEGT are derived from the germline V gene. V sheds 5 bases and J sheds 11 bases, leaving 12 bases between their ends. The CDR3, from cysteine to phenylalanine, totals 11 residues. The CDR3 DNA has 33 bases and is translated from base 1. Stable Graves' hyperthyroidism was defined as the absence of progression to ophthalmopathy over 18 months of follow-up. The hyperthyroidism patients were between 18 and 65 years old and newly diagnosed, with a disease duration of less than 2 months. Exclusion was applied to patients with uncontrolled infections, other autoimmune diseases, pregnancy or lactation. Clinical symptoms, serum thyroxine and TRAb, thyroid ultrasound, and orbital computed tomography formed the basis for the diagnoses. Ficoll-Paque density gradient centrifugation was used to isolate PBMCs from 8.5 to 10 ml of fresh peripheral blood. Total RNA was extracted with Trizol reagent, and quality was checked on an Agilent 2100 Bioanalyzer.

What the research found in general, with its limitations: In validation, progression to ophthalmopathy was predicted by the model with approximately 67% sensitivity and around 75% specificity, a median of approximately 6.5 months before onset. Most expanded thyroid clonotypes (frequency above 0.001) were also detected in blood, a finding suggesting that blood repertoires may reflect thyroid immune responses. Ophthalmopathy was separated from stable hyperthyroidism by a 13 V-J signature model, with 87.88% sensitivity and 81% to 82% specificity obtained in cross-validation and 80%/75% obtained in testing. No statistical method was used to set the sample size in advance, and investigators knew the group allocation.

Worth noting for this clonotype: Its antigen is unknown. Per-nucleotide qualities are absent, and no much larger clonotype sits a single base away.

TCR beta CDR3 regions were amplified from RNA transcripts. The first round of RT-PCR for the TCR CDR3 was performed with the HTBI primer set and the Qiagen OneStep RT-PCR kit. The libraries were constructed in a second round of multiplex PCR and then size-selected and purified. Sequencing of the libraries was done on an Illumina HiSeq2000 using paired-end 100 bp reads. Regarding the original processing steps: SOAPnuke was used to process the raw data, with reads discarded if the reads contained adapters or uncalled bases, had a mean Phred below 15, or lacked an exact constant-primer or identifier match. COPE v1.2.5 was used to merge high-quality paired reads, and clonotypes were defined as unique nucleotide sequences. MiTCR v1.1 was used to align clonotypes to the IMGT TRBV, TRBD and TRBJ reference segments. Analysis was restricted to V-J combinations with a frequency above 0.0001, which covered 98% to 99.2% of repertoires. A TCS score was defined as the ratio of F50 (clonal expansion) to E x V (chaos), with BLOSUM62-based TCRdist applied between CDR3 peptides within each V-J. Welch's t-statistics and random forest reduced fewer than 600 V-J features to fewer than 15, which were used in a naive Bayes classifier (R e1071). In-frame beta chains were kept once TCRdb had trimmed the public reads at Q25 with fastp and called clones with MiXCR. Identical CDR3 protein sequences are pooled into one entry, listed with their most common genes and DNA. TCRdb's processing, not the authors' own work, is the source of the V and J calls. This sample is represented by around 200,000 distinct CDR3 sequences; about 18% of them were singletons. The leading ten clones occupy 25% to 30% of the sample.

Here the chain combines TRBV6-1 and TRBJ1-1; TRBD1 is perhaps the D gene, given 6 matching bases. Sample: blood. The TCR was taken from a woman between 50 and 59 years old with Graves' hyperthyroidism. The CDR3 protein sequence reads: CASSPDSRAFF. DNA sequence: TGTGCCAGCAGTCCGGACAGTCGGGCTTTCTTT.